The rows below give T cell receptor beta chains drawn from one sample of a study of blood T cell repertoires in COVID-19. The protocol was immunoSEQ multiplex PCR, while the TCRdb copy is restricted to in-frame clones and leaves out a portion. The table lists 250,000 to 350,000 clones, about 88% of them singletons. Sequenced material: PBMCs or T cells enriched from blood (not recorded which). The receptors shown here come from a woman aged 50 to 60 who had recovered from COVID-19. Both conserved end residues are trimmed from each CDR3. Clone size is stated in some rows and not others, as once, few, many or a class when expanded.

>TRBJ2-1|TRBV28|-
ASSSHSSGRYNEQF
>TRBJ2-1|TRBV7-9|-
ASSSGDYNEQF
>TRBJ1-2|TRBV29-1|-
SVQDRYGYT
>TRBJ1-1|TRBV5-4|-
ASSGKGGLITEAF
>TRBJ2-7|TRBV7-9|few
ASSSGGAYEQY
>TRBJ1-5|TRBV24-1|-
ATSVGVSRDNQRNQPQH
>TRBJ1-5|TRBV6-1|-
ASSEVTGVYNQPQH
>TRBJ2-3|TRBV7-3|-
ASSPSARLRTQY
>TRBJ2-5|TRBV5-1|-
ASSSQGRGRQETQY
>TRBJ2-7|TRBV6-2/TRBV6-3|-
ASSDTGTGALEQY
>TRBJ1-1|TRBV19|-
AGRVAGGTEAF
>TRBJ2-2|TRBV13|-
ASSSGTGFSGELF
>TRBJ1-1|TRBV4-2|few
ASSHQQGIGTEAF
>TRBJ2-5|TRBV6-5|-
ASSRTSGREETQY
>TRBJ1-3|TRBV19|-
ASAPWDSTGNTIY
>TRBJ2-1|TRBV11-2|-
ASSGSGGPYNEQF
>TRBJ1-1|TRBV7-2|-
ASSLTGGTEAF
>TRBJ1-1|TRBV12-3/TRBV12-4|-
ASRRSWNTEAF
>TRBJ2-3|TRBV6-1|-
ASSGRLAGGTDTQY
>TRBJ2-2|TRBV20-1|-
SASRAGDNTGELF
>TRBJ1-2|TRBV30|-
AWTPPWTGKNYGYT
>TRBJ2-3|TRBV2|-
ASRLLAGTDTQY
>TRBJ1-2|TRBV5-1|-
ASSLAPTGGSNT
>TRBJ1-5|TRBV2|-
ASSDTGVQPQH
>TRBJ2-1|TRBV9|-
ASSVGDYLYNEQF
>TRBJ1-2|TRBV25-1|-
ASSEQGAGGYT
>TRBJ2-7|TRBV7-2|-
ASSLARGWYEQY
>TRBJ2-1|TRBV19|once
ASTSMAYNEQF
>TRBJ1-1|TRBV7-2|-
ASSLNTPSTRAEAF
>TRBJ2-3|TRBV6-2/TRBV6-3|-
ASSKRTSGRTDTQY
>TRBJ2-6|TRBV5-4|-
ASSSGTGAGANVLT
>TRBJ1-2|TRBV7-2|-
ASSTRDSSSYGYT
>TRBJ1-1|TRBV18|-
ASSPQGARDTEAF
>TRBJ2-3|TRBV30|-
AWSVRHIDTQY
>TRBJ2-5|TRBV18|once
ASSWLSQETQY
>TRBJ1-3|TRBV7-6|few
ASSLLGRGHGNTIY
>TRBJ1-5|TRBV7-2|-
ASRWTGDDNQPQH
>TRBJ1-6|TRBV5-1|once
ASSLEGTGGSPLH
>TRBJ2-1|TRBV10-3|-
AISERTSGSYNEQF
>TRBJ2-3|TRBV3-1/TRBV3-2|-
ASSQVSVGIAVRTDTQY
>TRBJ1-1|TRBV15|-
ATSRGLQGREAF
>TRBJ2-1|TRBV29-1|-
SVAGTSGSNEQF
>TRBJ1-1|TRBV2|-
ASSESWPMNTEAF
>TRBJ2-3|TRBV4-3|-
ASSSLGGPELDTQY